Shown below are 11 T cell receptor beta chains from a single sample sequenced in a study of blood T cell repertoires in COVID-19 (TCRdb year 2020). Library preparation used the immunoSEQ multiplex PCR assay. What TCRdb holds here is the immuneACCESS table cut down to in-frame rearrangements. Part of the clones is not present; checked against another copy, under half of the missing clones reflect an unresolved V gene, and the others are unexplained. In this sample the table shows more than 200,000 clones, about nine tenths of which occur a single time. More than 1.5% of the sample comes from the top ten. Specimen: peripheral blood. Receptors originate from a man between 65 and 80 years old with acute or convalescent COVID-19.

CDR3 region: CASSPLQPHSYEQYF. In DNA form, the CDR3 reads TGTGCCAGCAGCCCTTTACAGCCCCACTCTTACGAGCAGTACTTC. This chain joins TRBV7-8 and TRBJ2-7; no definite D call. V lost 5 bases and J lost 4, with 18 bases in between. In germline, CDR1 is SGHVS, CDR2 FQNEAQ. CDR3 length: 15 residues. The entire variable domain, with the rest obtained from reference TRBV7-8 and TRBJ2-7, is as follows: GAGVSQSPRYKVAKRGQDVALRCDPISGHVSLFWYQQALGQGPEFLTYFQNEAQLDKSGLPSDRFFAERPEGSVSTLKIQRTQQEDSAVYLCASSPLQPHSYEQYFGPGTRLTVT.

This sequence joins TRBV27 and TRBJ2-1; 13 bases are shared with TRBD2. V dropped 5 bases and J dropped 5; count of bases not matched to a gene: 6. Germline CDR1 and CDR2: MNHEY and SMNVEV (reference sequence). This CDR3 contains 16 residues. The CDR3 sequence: CASSRGTSGVNNEQFF. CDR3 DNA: TGTGCCAGCAGTCGCGGGACTAGCGGGGTTAACAATGAGCAGTTCTTC.

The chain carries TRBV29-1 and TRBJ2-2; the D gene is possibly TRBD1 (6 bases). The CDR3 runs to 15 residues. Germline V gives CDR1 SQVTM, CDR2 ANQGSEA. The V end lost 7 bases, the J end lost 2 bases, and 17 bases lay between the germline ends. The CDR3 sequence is CSATQRGGNTGELFF. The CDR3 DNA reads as TGCAGCGCCACTCAACGTGGGGGCAACACCGGGGAGCTGTTTTTT.

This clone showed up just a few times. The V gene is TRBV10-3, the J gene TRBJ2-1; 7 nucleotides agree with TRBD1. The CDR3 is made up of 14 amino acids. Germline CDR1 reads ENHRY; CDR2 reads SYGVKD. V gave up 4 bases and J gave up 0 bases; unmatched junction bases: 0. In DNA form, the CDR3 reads TGTGCCATCAGTGGACAGGGCTCCTACAATGAGCAGTTCTTC. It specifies CAISGQGSYNEQFF.

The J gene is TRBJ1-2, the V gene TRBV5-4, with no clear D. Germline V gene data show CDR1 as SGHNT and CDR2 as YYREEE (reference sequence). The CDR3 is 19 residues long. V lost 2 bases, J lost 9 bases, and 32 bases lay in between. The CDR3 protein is CASSFGPTPERLPYGSYTF. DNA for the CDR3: TGTGCCAGCAGCTTCGGGCCCACTCCGGAGCGGCTACCCTATGGTAGCTACACCTTC.

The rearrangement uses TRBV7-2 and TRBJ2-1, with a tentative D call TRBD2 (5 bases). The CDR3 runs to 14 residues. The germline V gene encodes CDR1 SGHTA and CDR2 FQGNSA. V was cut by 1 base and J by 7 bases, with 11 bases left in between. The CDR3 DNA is TGTGCCAGCAGCTTAGTAGCGTCTGGGAATGAGCAGTTCTTC. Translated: CASSLVASGNEQFF.

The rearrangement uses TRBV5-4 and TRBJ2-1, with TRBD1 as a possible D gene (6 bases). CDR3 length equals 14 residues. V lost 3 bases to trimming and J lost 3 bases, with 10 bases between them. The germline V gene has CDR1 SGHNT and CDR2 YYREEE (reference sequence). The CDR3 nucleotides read TGTGCCAGCAGCTCGGACAGTATCTACAATGAGCAGTTCTTC. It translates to CASSSDSIYNEQFF.

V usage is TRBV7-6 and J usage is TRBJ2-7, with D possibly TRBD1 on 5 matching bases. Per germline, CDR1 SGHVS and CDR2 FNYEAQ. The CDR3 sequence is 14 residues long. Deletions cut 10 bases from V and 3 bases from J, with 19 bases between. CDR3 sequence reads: CAKLSGISDYEQYF. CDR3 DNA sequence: TGTGCCAAACTGTCAGGGATAAGCGACTACGAGCAGTACTTC.

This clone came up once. CDR3 sequence: CASSMGTSGSYEQYF. As DNA, the CDR3 is TGTGCCAGTAGTATGGGGACTAGCGGGAGTTACGAGCAGTACTTC. The V call is TRBV19, the J call TRBJ2-7, with 14 nucleotides matching TRBD2. Germline assignment: CDR1 LNHDA and CDR2 SQIVND (reference sequence). J was trimmed by 4 bases and V by 3 bases; bases with no gene match: 2. The CDR3 sequence is 15 residues long. Full variable domain (outside the CDR3, taken from reference TRBV19 and TRBJ2-7): DGGITQSPKYLFRKEGQNVTLSCEQNLNHDAMYWYRQDPGQGLRLIYYSQIVNDFQKGDIAEGYSVSREKKESFPLTVTSAQKNPTAFYLCASSMGTSGSYEQYFGPGTRLTVT.

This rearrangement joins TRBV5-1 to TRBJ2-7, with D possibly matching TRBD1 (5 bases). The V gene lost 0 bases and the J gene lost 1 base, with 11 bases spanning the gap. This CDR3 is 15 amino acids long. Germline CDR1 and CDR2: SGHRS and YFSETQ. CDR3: CASSLAQVGSYEQYF. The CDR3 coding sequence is TGCGCCAGCAGCTTGGCACAGGTAGGATCCTACGAGCAGTACTTC.

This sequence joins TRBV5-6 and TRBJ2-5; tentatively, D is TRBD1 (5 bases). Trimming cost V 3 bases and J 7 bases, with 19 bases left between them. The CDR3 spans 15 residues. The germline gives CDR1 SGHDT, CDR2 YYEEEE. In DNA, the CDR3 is TGTGCCAGCAGCTCTGGGGCCTTACCCTTGCGGACCCAGTACTTC. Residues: CASSSGALPLRTQYF.